The rows below give T cell receptor beta chains drawn from one sample of a study of CD4+ T cells in melanoma. Sequenced by immunoSEQ multiplex PCR; TCRdb stores in-frame clones only, minus some. The sample has 10,000 to 12,000 clones, over 60% seen once; the top ten hold roughly 10%. The sequencing input was cells from a culture (not recorded whether cultured in vitro). The receptors originated from a human donor with melanoma. CDR3s include the opening cysteine and the closing phenylalanine or tryptophan. The D gene is left open where the match is weak. Size values are once, few and many counts, or a class for expanded clones, and some rows have none.

-	TRBJ2-7	-	TRBV5-4	16	TGTGCCAGCAGCTCGGGCGGCCCTCTCGCCCTGTACGAGCAGTACTTC	CASSSGGPLALYEQYF
medium-sized	TRBJ2-5	-	TRBV27	14	TGTGCCAGCAGTTCACAGAGGTTTCGGGAGACCCAGTACTTC	CASSSQRFRETQYF
once	TRBJ1-1	TRBD1	TRBV10-1	14	TGCGCCAGCAGTAGACAGGGGAGTGGCACTGAAGCTTTCTTT	CASSRQGSGTEAFF
few	TRBJ2-5	-	TRBV6-6	15	TGTGCCAGCAGTCGAGCCGGGACTGCCGGTGAGACCCAGTACTTC	CASSRAGTAGETQYF
-	TRBJ2-1	TRBD2	TRBV7-9	16	TGTGCCAGCAGCTACCTAGCGGGGGGGACGAACAATGAGCAGTTCTTC	CASSYLAGGTNNEQFF
-	TRBJ1-2	-	TRBV6-6	13	TGTGCCAGCAGTTTCCGTGGACAGTACGGCTACACCTTC	CASSFRGQYGYTF
-	TRBJ1-3	-	TRBV7-9	15	TGTGCCAGCAGCTTAGCGCTCACTTCTGGAAACACCATATATTTT	CASSLALTSGNTIYF
-	TRBJ1-5	-	TRBV5-8	15	TGTGCCAGCACCCAGACTGGGGTCCCTTCAACGCCCCAGCATTTT	CASTQTGVPSTPQHF
-	TRBJ1-1	-	TRBV6-5	13	TGTGCCATCAGTGAGTCGGTGAACACTGAAGCTTTCTTT	CAISESVNTEAFF
-	TRBJ1-2	TRBD1	TRBV6-6	14	TGTGCCAGCAGCACCCAGGGGGAGAGCTATGGCTACACCTTC	CASSTQGESYGYTF
-	TRBJ1-1	-	TRBV6-5	15	TGTGCCAGCAGTTTCATCTCATGGGGGGACACTGAAGCTTTCTTT	CASSFISWGDTEAFF
-	TRBJ1-6	-	TRBV7-2	17	TGTGCCAGCAGCTCCATCAGAGTTAACTCCTATAATTCACCCCTCCACTTT	CASSSIRVNSYNSPLHF
-	TRBJ2-5	TRBD2	TRBV9	16	TGTGCCAGCAGCGCTGACGGGAGGGCAGGGAAAGAGACCCAGTACTTC	CASSADGRAGKETQYF
-	TRBJ2-5	TRBD1	TRBV29-1	18	TGCAGCGTTGAGGCAGGACAGGGCCTGACGAGGACCCAAGAGACCCAGTACTTC	CSVEAGQGLTRTQETQYF
-	TRBJ2-5	TRBD2	TRBV5-1	15	TGCGCCAGCAGCTGGACTAGCGGGGGGCCGGGGACCCAGTACTTC	CASSWTSGGPGTQYF
-	TRBJ2-7	-	TRBV11-1	15	TGTGCCAGCAGCTTAGCACCGGGGGGCCCCTACGAGCAGTACTTC	CASSLAPGGPYEQYF
once	TRBJ1-1	-	TRBV14	16	TGTGCCAGCAGCCAAGATTTTGGAGGGGTGCGGACTGAAGCTTTCTTT	CASSQDFGGVRTEAFF
-	TRBJ2-5	TRBD2	TRBV7-9	15	TGTGCCAGCTCCGTGGCGGGGGGAACGCAAGAGACCCAGTACTTC	CASSVAGGTQETQYF
-	TRBJ2-1	-	TRBV5-1	11	TGCGCCAGCAGCTTGGGGAATGAGCAGTTCTTC	CASSLGNEQFF
few	TRBJ1-6	TRBD1	TRBV2	14	TGTGCCAGCAAACAGACAGGGGACTATTCACCCCTCCACTTT	CASKQTGDYSPLHF
-	TRBJ2-7	-	TRBV21-1	17	TGTGCCAGCAGCAAATACGCCACGGACAGTGATAACTACGAGCAGTACTTC	CASSKYATDSDNYEQYF
-	TRBJ2-1	TRBD2	TRBV19	14	TGTGCCAGCGGGCTAGCGGGGTCTAGAACAGGGCAGTTCTTC	CASGLAGSRTGQFF
-	TRBJ1-4	-	TRBV5-6	18	TGTGCCAGCAGCCGGTATGGGGCCGCTTCGGCGACTAATGAAAAACTGTTTTTT	CASSRYGAASATNEKLFF
few	TRBJ1-2	-	TRBV2	15	TGTGCCAGCAGTGTAGTACAGGACCCTAACTATGGCTACACCTTC	CASSVVQDPNYGYTF
-	TRBJ1-1	-	TRBV9	14	TGTGCCAGCAGCGTAGGGGTCGGGTACACTGAAGCTTTCTTT	CASSVGVGYTEAFF
-	TRBJ1-1	-	TRBV5-1	15	TGCGCCAGCAGCTTGTTAACGCCGGGGAGCACTGAAGCTTTCTTT	CASSLLTPGSTEAFF
-	TRBJ2-1	-	TRBV27	15	TGTGCCAGCAGTCCGAGGACGAGCTCCTACAATGAGCAGTTCTTC	CASSPRTSSYNEQFF
-	TRBJ2-6	TRBD1	TRBV7-8	17	TGTGCCACCAAGAAGGGACAGGGCTCTTCTGGGGCCAACGTCCTGACTTTC	CATKKGQGSSGANVLTF
few	TRBJ2-1	-	TRBV12-5	13	TGTGCTAGTGGTTTTCGGGGCCGCAATGAGCAGTTCTTC	CASGFRGRNEQFF
-	TRBJ2-7	TRBD1	TRBV5-1	14	TGCGCCAGCAAACCGGACAGGGGTGCTAGCGAGCAGTACTTC	CASKPDRGASEQYF
-	TRBJ2-3	TRBD1	TRBV30	14	TGTGCCTGGAGTGCAGGGGGAGGCACAGATACGCAGTATTTT	CAWSAGGGTDTQYF
-	TRBJ2-7	-	TRBV2	10	TGTGCCAGCAGAAGCTACGAGCAGTACTTC	CASRSYEQYF
-	TRBJ1-1	-	TRBV4-1	14	TGCGCCAGCGGCTATCGGGGGGGTCGGACTGAAGCTTTCTTT	CASGYRGGRTEAFF
-	TRBJ2-2	TRBD1	TRBV29-1	14	TGCAGCGTTGGAAAAACAGGGGACACCGGGGAGCTGTTTTTT	CSVGKTGDTGELFF
-	TRBJ1-6	TRBD1	TRBV30	13	TGTGCCTGGGGGGACAGGAGCTATTCACCCCTCCACTTT	CAWGDRSYSPLHF
few	TRBJ1-3	-	TRBV5-1	14	TGCGCCAGCAGCACACAGGGTGCTGGAAACACCATATATTTT	CASSTQGAGNTIYF
few	TRBJ1-6	TRBD1	TRBV7-9	16	TGTGCCAGCAGCCAGGGACAGGGATTCTATAATTCACCCCTCCACTTT	CASSQGQGFYNSPLHF
-	TRBJ1-3	-	TRBV19	16	TGTGCCAGTAGTCCCTCCGTGGGACCCTCTGGAAACACCATATATTTT	CASSPSVGPSGNTIYF
few	TRBJ2-1	-	TRBV18	14	TGTGCCAGCTCGGGTCAGACTGGGGGGAATGAGCAGTTCTTC	CASSGQTGGNEQFF
-	TRBJ2-4	-	TRBV5-6	16	TGTGCCAGCAGCCGCCGGCCCGAGATAGCCAAAAACATTCAGTACTTC	CASSRRPEIAKNIQYF
medium-sized	TRBJ1-2	-	TRBV19	14	TGTGCCACACACAGGGAGGGCGGCAACTATGGCTACACCTTC	CATHREGGNYGYTF
-	TRBJ1-3	-	TRBV6-6	14	TGTGCCAGCAGTTATGAGGCGGGAGGAAACACCATATATTTT	CASSYEAGGNTIYF
-	TRBJ1-4	TRBD1	TRBV5-1	16	TGCGCCAGCATGTCAGGGGGAGAAAAGGCTAATGAAAAACTGTTTTTT	CASMSGGEKANEKLFF
-	TRBJ2-1	TRBD2	TRBV29-1	15	TGCAGCGTTTTGGGCGAGACATGGGGGGGCAATGAGCAGTTCTTC	CSVLGETWGGNEQFF
once	TRBJ1-1	-	TRBV6-5	14	TGTGCCAGCAGTTACATGGGGGGGTTGGCTGAAGCTTTCTTT	CASSYMGGLAEAFF
-	TRBJ1-3	-	TRBV30	12	TGTGCCCTGGGGGCATCTGGAAACACCATATATTTT	CALGASGNTIYF
-	TRBJ2-1	-	TRBV18	13	TGTGCCAGCTCACCACCCCTCGCCGGCGAGCAGTTCTTC	CASSPPLAGEQFF
-	TRBJ2-7	TRBD1	TRBV7-2	13	TGTGCCAGCAGCGTGGGACAGGCCTACGAGCAGTACTTC	CASSVGQAYEQYF
-	TRBJ1-6	-	TRBV7-8	14	TGTGCCAGCAGCTCCTTCGGACCGTATTCACCCCTCCACTTT	CASSSFGPYSPLHF
-	TRBJ1-5	TRBD1	TRBV7-2	16	TGTGCCAGCAGCTGGGACAGTTCTTATAGCAATCAGCCCCAGCATTTT	CASSWDSSYSNQPQHF
-	TRBJ2-7	-	TRBV5-8	13	TGTGCCAGCAGCTTGGTGCTCGGATACGAGCAGTACTTC	CASSLVLGYEQYF
-	TRBJ1-1	TRBD1	TRBV7-9	14	TGTGCCAGCAGCTTCCGTCAGGGGGGGACTGAAGCTTTCTTT	CASSFRQGGTEAFF